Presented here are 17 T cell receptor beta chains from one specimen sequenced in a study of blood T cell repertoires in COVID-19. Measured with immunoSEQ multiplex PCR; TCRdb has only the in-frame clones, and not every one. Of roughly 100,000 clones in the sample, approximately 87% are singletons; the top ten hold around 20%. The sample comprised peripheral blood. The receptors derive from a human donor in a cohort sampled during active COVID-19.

For the CDR3, the DNA is TGTGCCAGCAGTTTCCAGAACAGCAATCAGCCCCAGCATTTT. It encodes CASSFQNSNQPQHF. V and J are TRBV28 and TRBJ1-5; D gene unclear. Trimming stripped 3 bases from V and 1 base from J, with 7 bases between. Germline V gene lookup returns CDR1 MDHEN and CDR2 SYDVKM. The CDR3 loop spans 14 amino acids.

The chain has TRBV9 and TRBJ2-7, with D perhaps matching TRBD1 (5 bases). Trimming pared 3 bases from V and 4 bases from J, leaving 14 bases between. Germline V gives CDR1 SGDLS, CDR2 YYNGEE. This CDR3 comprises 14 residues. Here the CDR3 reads CASSGGWGSYEQYF. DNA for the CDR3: TGTGCCAGCAGCGGAGGATGGGGCTCTTACGAGCAGTACTTC.

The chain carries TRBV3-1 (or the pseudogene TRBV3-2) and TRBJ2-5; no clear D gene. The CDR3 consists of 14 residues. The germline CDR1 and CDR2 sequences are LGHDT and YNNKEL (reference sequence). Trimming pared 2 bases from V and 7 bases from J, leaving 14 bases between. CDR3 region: CASSQHNSGRTQYF. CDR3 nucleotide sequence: TGTGCCAGCAGCCAACATAATAGTGGGCGGACCCAGTACTTC.

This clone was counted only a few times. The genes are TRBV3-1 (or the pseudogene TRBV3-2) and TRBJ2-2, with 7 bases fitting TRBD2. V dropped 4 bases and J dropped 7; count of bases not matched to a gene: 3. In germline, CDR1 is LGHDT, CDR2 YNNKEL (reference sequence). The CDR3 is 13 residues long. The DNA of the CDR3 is TGTGCCAGCAGCCGGACTAGGAGCGGGGAGCTGTTTTTT. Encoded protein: CASSRTRSGELFF.

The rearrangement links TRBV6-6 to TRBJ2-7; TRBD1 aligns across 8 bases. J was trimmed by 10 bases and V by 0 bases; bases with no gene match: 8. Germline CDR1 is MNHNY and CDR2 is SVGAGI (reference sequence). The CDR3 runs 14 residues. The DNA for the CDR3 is TGTGCCAGCAGTTACTCAGGGGGACAGGCCAGACAGTACTTC. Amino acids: CASSYSGGQARQYF.

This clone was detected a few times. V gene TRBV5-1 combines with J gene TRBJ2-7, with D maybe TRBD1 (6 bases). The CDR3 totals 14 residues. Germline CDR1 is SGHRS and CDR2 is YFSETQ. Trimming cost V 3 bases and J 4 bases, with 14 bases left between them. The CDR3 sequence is CASSSTGQSYEQYF. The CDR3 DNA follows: TGCGCCAGCAGCTCAACGGGACAATCGTACGAGCAGTACTTC.

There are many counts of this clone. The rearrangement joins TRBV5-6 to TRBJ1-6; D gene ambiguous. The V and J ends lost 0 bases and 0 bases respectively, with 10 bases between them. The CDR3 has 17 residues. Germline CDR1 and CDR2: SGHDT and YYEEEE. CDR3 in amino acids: CASSLVVGSSYNSPLHF. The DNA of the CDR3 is TGTGCCAGCAGCTTGGTAGTCGGGAGCTCCTATAATTCACCCCTCCACTTT.

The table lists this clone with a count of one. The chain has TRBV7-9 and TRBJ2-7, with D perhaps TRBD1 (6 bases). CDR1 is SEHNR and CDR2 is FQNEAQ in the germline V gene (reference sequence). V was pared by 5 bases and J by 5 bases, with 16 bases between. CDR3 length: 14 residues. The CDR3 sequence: CASSIGTKEDEQYF. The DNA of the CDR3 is TGTGCCAGCAGCATAGGGACAAAAGAGGACGAGCAGTACTTC.

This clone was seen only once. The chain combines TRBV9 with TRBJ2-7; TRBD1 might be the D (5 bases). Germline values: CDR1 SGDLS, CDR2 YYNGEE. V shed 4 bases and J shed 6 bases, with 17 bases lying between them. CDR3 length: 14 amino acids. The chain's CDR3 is CASSYNVQGPEQYF. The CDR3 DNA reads TGTGCCAGCAGCTATAATGTCCAGGGCCCCGAGCAGTACTTC.

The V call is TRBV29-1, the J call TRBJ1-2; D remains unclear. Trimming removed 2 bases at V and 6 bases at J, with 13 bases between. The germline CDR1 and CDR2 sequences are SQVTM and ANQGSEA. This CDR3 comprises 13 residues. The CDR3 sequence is CSVESSNRDGYTF. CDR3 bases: TGCAGCGTTGAATCTTCAAACCGGGATGGCTACACCTTC.

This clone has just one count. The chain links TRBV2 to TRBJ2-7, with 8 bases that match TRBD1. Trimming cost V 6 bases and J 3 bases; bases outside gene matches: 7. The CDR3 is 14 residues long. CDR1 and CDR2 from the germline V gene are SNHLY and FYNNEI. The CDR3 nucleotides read TGTGCCAGCAGCACAGGGGGAATTTACTACGAGCAGTACTTC. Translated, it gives CASSTGGIYYEQYF.

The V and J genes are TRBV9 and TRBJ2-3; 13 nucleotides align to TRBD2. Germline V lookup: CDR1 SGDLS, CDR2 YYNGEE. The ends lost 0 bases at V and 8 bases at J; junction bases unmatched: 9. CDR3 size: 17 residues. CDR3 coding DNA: TGTGCCAGCAGCGTAGCTGGTGGGGGACTAGCGGGGATTACGCAGTATTTT. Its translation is CASSVAGGGLAGITQYF.

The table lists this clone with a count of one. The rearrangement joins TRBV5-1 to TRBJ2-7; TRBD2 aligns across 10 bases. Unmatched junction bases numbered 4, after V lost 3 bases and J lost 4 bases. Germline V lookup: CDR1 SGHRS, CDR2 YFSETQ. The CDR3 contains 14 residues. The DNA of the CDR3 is TGCGCCAGCAGCTCCGGGACTAGCGCATACGAGCAGTACTTC. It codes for CASSSGTSAYEQYF.

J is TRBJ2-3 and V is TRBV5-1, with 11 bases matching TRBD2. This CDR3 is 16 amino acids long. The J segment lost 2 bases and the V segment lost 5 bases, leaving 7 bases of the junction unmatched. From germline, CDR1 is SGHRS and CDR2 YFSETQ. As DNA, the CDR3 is TGCGCCAGCAGAGACGGGACTAGCGGAGTCACAGATACGCAGTATTTT. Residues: CASRDGTSGVTDTQYF. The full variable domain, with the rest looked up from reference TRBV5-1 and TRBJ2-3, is KAGVTQTPRYLIKTRGQQVTLSCSPISGHRSVSWYQQTPGQGLQFLFEYFSETQRNKGNFPGRFSGRQFSNSRSEMNVSTLELGDSALYLCASRDGTSGVTDTQYFGPGTRLTVL.

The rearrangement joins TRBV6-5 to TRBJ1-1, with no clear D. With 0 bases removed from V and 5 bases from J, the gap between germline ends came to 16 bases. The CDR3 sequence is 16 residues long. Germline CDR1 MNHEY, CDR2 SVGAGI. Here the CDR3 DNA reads TGTGCCAGCAGTTACTCTCTGAGGGCGGGAGGTACTGAAGCTTTCTTT. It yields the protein CASSYSLRAGGTEAFF.

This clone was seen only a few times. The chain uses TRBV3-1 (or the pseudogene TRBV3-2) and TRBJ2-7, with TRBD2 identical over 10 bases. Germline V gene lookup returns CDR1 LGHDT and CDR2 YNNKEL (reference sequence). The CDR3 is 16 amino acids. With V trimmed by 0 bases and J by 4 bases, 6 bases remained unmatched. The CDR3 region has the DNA TGTGCCAGCAGCCAAGATGCAGCGGGAGGGTTGTACGAGCAGTACTTC. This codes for CASSQDAAGGLYEQYF.

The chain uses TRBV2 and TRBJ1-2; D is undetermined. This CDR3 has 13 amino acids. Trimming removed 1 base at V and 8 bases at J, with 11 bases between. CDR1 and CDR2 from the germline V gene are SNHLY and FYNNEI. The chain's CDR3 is CASSEEQILGYTF. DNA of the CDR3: TGTGCCAGCAGTGAAGAACAGATCCTGGGCTACACCTTC.